A single T cell receptor (beta chain) is shown here with its context. Its antigen remains unidentified. The entry originates in a study of T cell repertoires in cytomegalovirus infection. Study-level background: Recently identified HLA-C-restricted CMV epitopes and well-studied HLA-B-restricted CMV epitopes were used by the study. Indications of both CMV infection and matching HLA type were provided by public TCR beta signatures. Study results and limitations: HLA-C-restricted CMV clonotypes gave the most frequent clonotype in two of eight donors. Cumulative frequency of public TCR beta families picked out carriers of CMV plus the relevant HLA.

This CDR3 contains 15 residues. Per the germline V gene, CDR1 is SEHNR and CDR2 is FQNEAQ (reference sequence). V dropped 4 bases and J dropped 2; count of bases not matched to a gene: 7. MiXCR was run by TCRdb on the reads, yielding one entry per CDR3 protein. Among roughly 150,000 distinct CDR3 sequences listed, 25% to 35% were seen once. This specimen was CD8+ T cells from cultured PBMCs, taken from culture after CMV antigen stimulation. The J gene is TRBJ2-7, the V gene TRBV7-9; 8 nucleotides align to TRBD2. This receptor was identified in a human donor in good health (CMV status not recorded). Some clones in this sample may be carry-over from other donors' samples. CDR3 DNA: TGTGCCAGCAGCTCCCGAAGCGGGGGTCCCTACGAGCAGTACTTC. Its protein is CASSSRSGGPYEQYF.